The rows below give T cell receptor beta chains drawn from one sample of a study of blood T cells in healthy people across ages. TCRdb called the 5' RACE reads again in MiXCR, with one record for every CDR3 protein. This table has fewer than 1,000,000 distinct CDR3 sequences, under 45% appearing once. The specimen was blood. These receptors all come from a man aged 60-69 years in good health. CDR3s include the opening cysteine and the closing phenylalanine or tryptophan. A D gene is named only where the DNA matches it firmly. Only some rows state a clone size, as once, few, many or a class for expanded clones.

j_gene | abundance | v_gene | d_gene | CDR3aa | CDR3nt
TRBJ1-1 | - | TRBV7-9 | - | CASSSRHEAFF | TGTGCCAGCAGCTCCCGGCATGAAGCTTTCTTT
TRBJ2-3 | few | TRBV3-1 | - | CASSREAGVDTQYF | TGTGCCAGCAGCCGGGAGGCAGGGGTCGATACGCAGTATTTT
TRBJ2-1 | - | TRBV7-2 | - | CASSLGGLGYNEQFF | TGTGCCAGCAGCTTAGGGGGGCTGGGGTACAATGAGCAGTTCTTC
TRBJ2-5 | - | TRBV7-2 | TRBD2 | CASRRGLAGLGETQYF | TGTGCCAGCAGGAGGGGACTAGCGGGTTTAGGAGAGACCCAGTACTTC
TRBJ2-5 | - | TRBV15 | TRBD1 | CATSRDRGHQETQYF | TGTGCCACCAGCAGGGACAGGGGACACCAAGAGACCCAGTACTTC
TRBJ1-2 | once | TRBV19 | - | CASSITITNYGYTF | TGTGCCAGTAGTATAACCATAACTAACTATGGCTACACCTTC
TRBJ1-1 | - | TRBV6-2/TRBV6-3 | - | CASSAVANTEAFF | TGTGCCAGCAGTGCGGTCGCGAACACTGAAGCTTTCTTT
TRBJ2-3 | - | TRBV3-1 | TRBD1 | CASRPGTGVSRDTQYF | TGTGCCAGCAGACCCGGGACAGGGGTTAGCAGAGATACGCAGTATTTT
TRBJ2-5 | few | TRBV6-1 | TRBD2 | CASSEGGLGLAGELETQYF | TGTGCCAGCAGTGAAGGGGGACTTGGACTAGCGGGGGAGTTAGAGACCCAGTACTTC
TRBJ2-6 | few | TRBV7-2 | - | CASNRQSGANVLTF | TGTGCCAGCAACCGACAGTCTGGGGCCAACGTCCTGACTTTC
TRBJ2-2 | - | TRBV6-5 | - | CASSYSSIGELFF | TGTGCCAGCAGTTACTCTAGTATAGGGGAGCTGTTTTTT
TRBJ1-1 | - | TRBV20-1 | TRBD1 | CSAPGQAHTEAFF | TGCAGTGCCCCGGGACAGGCCCACACTGAAGCTTTCTTT
TRBJ2-3 | once | TRBV4-3 | TRBD2 | CASSPWTSGGSMETQYF | TGCGCCAGCAGCCCCTGGACTAGCGGGGGGTCAATGGAGACGCAGTATTTT
TRBJ2-7 | many | TRBV9 | - | CASSDPLARSDGGEQYF | TGTGCCAGCAGCGACCCCTTGGCCAGGTCCGACGGTGGCGAGCAGTACTTC
TRBJ2-5 | - | TRBV6-2/TRBV6-3 | - | CASSYGYSETQYF | TGTGCCAGCAGTTACGGGTATTCGGAGACCCAGTACTTC
TRBJ2-7 | - | TRBV7-2 | - | CASRIGDLSSYEQYF | TGTGCCAGCAGGATAGGGGACCTGAGCTCCTACGAGCAGTACTTC
TRBJ1-1 | - | TRBV29-1 | - | CSVEGGPDTEAFF | TGCAGCGTTGAGGGGGGGCCGGACACTGAAGCTTTCTTT
TRBJ2-1 | - | TRBV7-3 | TRBD2 | CASSSRLARYNEQFF | TGTGCCAGCAGCTCGCGACTAGCGCGTTACAATGAGCAGTTCTTC
TRBJ2-2 | - | TRBV7-9 | - | CASSPPELQNTGELFF | TGTGCCAGCAGCCCCCCGGAACTCCAAAACACCGGGGAGCTGTTTTTT
TRBJ2-1 | few | TRBV5-1 | - | CASSLAGSDEQFF | TGCGCCAGCAGCTTGGCAGGGAGCGATGAGCAGTTCTTC
TRBJ2-7 | - | TRBV10-2 | TRBD1 | CASSGAGTGYEQYF | TGCGCCAGCAGTGGGGCCGGGACAGGGTACGAGCAGTACTTC
TRBJ2-7 | - | TRBV3-1 | - | CASSQGRWGSYNEQYF | TGTGCCAGCAGCCAAGGCAGGTGGGGCTCCTACAATGAGCAGTACTTC
TRBJ2-5 | - | TRBV29-1 | - | CSVKGVGGTDRYNEQYF | TGCAGCGTGAAGGGGGTGGGAGGGACAGACCGCTACAATGAGCAGTACTTC
TRBJ2-7 | - | TRBV6-6 | - | CASSRKAPKDSYEQYF | TGTGCCAGCAGCCGCAAGGCTCCTAAAGACTCCTACGAGCAGTACTTC
TRBJ2-7 | - | TRBV3-1 | - | CASSQAFGGTYEQYF | TGTGCCAGCAGCCAAGCTTTCGGGGGCACCTACGAGCAGTACTTC
TRBJ1-1 | few | TRBV7-2 | - | CASSLRLLGTEAFF | TGTGCCAGCAGCTTACGGCTCCTCGGCACTGAAGCTTTCTTT
TRBJ1-1 | - | TRBV12-5 | - | CASGLSSGRRRTEAFF | TGTGCTAGTGGTTTGTCCTCAGGGAGGAGGCGCACTGAAGCTTTCTTT
TRBJ1-1 | - | TRBV30 | - | CAWSRGFNTEAFF | TGTGCCTGGAGTCGGGGGTTCAACACTGAAGCTTTCTTT
TRBJ2-7 | - | TRBV18 | - | CASSPPMGDRTFSTRFYEQYF | TGTGCCAGCTCACCACCGATGGGTGACAGGACTTTCTCAACCCGTTTCTACGAGCAGTACTTC
TRBJ2-4 | - | TRBV12-3/TRBV12-4 | - | CASTTVGLAKNIQYF | TGTGCCAGCACCACGGTCGGATTAGCCAAAAACATTCAGTACTTC
TRBJ2-1 | - | TRBV21-1 | - | CASSKVGTSGGRNEQFF | TGTGCCAGCAGCAAAGTAGGGACTAGCGGGGGAAGGAATGAGCAGTTCTTC
TRBJ1-4 | - | TRBV4-1 | - | CASSQASLNEKLFF | TGCGCCAGCAGCCAAGCCAGCCTTAATGAAAAACTGTTTTTT
TRBJ2-5 | - | TRBV20-1 | TRBD2 | CSAGEVTAGNEQYF | TGCAGTGCTGGAGAGGTCACAGCGGGGAATGAGCAGTACTTC
TRBJ2-5 | - | TRBV29-1 | TRBD1 | CSVVGQGETQYF | TGCAGCGTCGTAGGACAGGGGGAGACCCAGTACTTC
TRBJ2-7 | few | TRBV4-3 | - | CASSQGSGFREQYF | TGCGCCAGCAGCCAAGGGTCTGGCTTTCGGGAGCAGTACTTC
TRBJ2-1 | - | TRBV9 | TRBD1 | CASSRTGGRYNEQFF | TGTGCCAGCAGCAGAACAGGGGGCCGCTACAATGAGCAGTTCTTC
TRBJ1-2 | - | TRBV12-3/TRBV12-4 | - | CASSYADGYTF | TGTGCCAGCAGTTACGCCGATGGCTACACCTTC
TRBJ2-5 | - | TRBV5-1 | - | CASSLVQGPETQYF | TGCGCCAGCAGCTTGGTGCAGGGCCCAGAGACCCAGTACTTC